These 32 T cell receptor beta chains were all obtained from the same sample, sequenced in a study of Graves' ophthalmopathy and Graves' hyperthyroidism. The authors amplified TCR beta CDR3 regions from RNA transcripts. RT-PCR with HTBI primers came first, then second-round multiplex PCR. TCRdb fed the multiplex PCR reads into MiXCR, producing one record per CDR3 protein. The sample carries hundreds of thousands of distinct CDR3 sequences, around 40% recorded once. Material for sequencing was peripheral blood. The receptors shown here come from an adult man with Graves' ophthalmopathy.

This clonotype was counted many times. A read error may produce the germline difference seen at one junction end. The chain joins TRBV7-2 to TRBJ2-7, with 7 bases lining up with TRBD2. CDR1 SGHTA and CDR2 FQGNSA come from the germline V gene. CDR3 length equals 14 residues. The DNA for the CDR3 is TGTGCCAGCAGCCTAGCGGCTAGCTCCTACGAGCAGTACTTC. Translating it yields CASSLAASSYEQYF. Complete variable domain (other parts from reference TRBV7-2 and TRBJ2-7): GAGVSQSPSNKVTEKGKDVELRCDPISGHTALYWYRQSLGQGLEFLIYFQGNSAPDKSGLPSDRFSAERTGGSVSTLTIQRTQQEDSAVYLCASSLAASSYEQYFGPGTRLTVT.

This clonotype was picked up a small number of times. The chain employs TRBV20-1 and TRBJ2-7; the D is unclear. This CDR3 has 14 residues. Between the trimmed V and J ends, which lost 2 bases and 3 bases, there was a span of 14 bases. CDR1 is DFQATT and CDR2 is SNEGSKA in the germline V gene (reference sequence). The CDR3 DNA follows: TGCAGTGCTAGACCCAACAGTGACTTCTACGAGCAGTACTTC. This sequence encodes CSARPNSDFYEQYF.

The sample holds a few counts of this clonotype. The chain recombines TRBV14 with TRBJ1-3, with TRBD1 matching 8 bases. Germline CDR1 and CDR2: SGHDN and FVKESK. J lost 4 bases, V lost 4 bases, and 6 bases had no gene match. This CDR3 comprises 15 residues. The chain's CDR3 is CASSRDRGYGNTIYF. CDR3 sequence (DNA): TGTGCCAGCAGCCGAGACAGGGGATACGGAAACACCATATATTTT.

In this sample, this clonotype turned up a few times. V usage is TRBV6-1 and J usage is TRBJ2-5, with TRBD2 matching over 11 bases. This CDR3 comprises 15 residues. V lost 7 bases, J lost 5 bases, and 9 bases stayed unmatched. Germline-derived CDR1 and CDR2 are MNHNS and SASEGT. The CDR3: CASTLAGGLLETQYF. The CDR3 nucleotides are TGTGCCAGCACGCTAGCGGGGGGCCTCCTGGAGACCCAGTACTTC.

About this clonotype: With a much larger clone just one base away, this may be a read error. This chain links TRBV29-1 with TRBJ2-5, with D perhaps being TRBD1 or TRBD2 (5 bases each). Per the germline V gene, CDR1 is SQVTM and CDR2 is ANQGSEA. The CDR3 consists of 15 residues. The CDR3 loop reads CSVEVRDGKKETQCF. The CDR3 coding sequence is TGCAGCGTTGAAGTCCGGGACGGGAAAAAAGAGACCCAGTGCTTC. The full variable domain, with the rest looked up from reference TRBV29-1 and TRBJ2-5, is SAVISQKPSRDICQRGTSLTIQCQVDSQVTMMFWYRQQPGQSLTLIATANQGSEATYESGFVIDKFPISRPNLTFSTLTVSNMSPEDSSIYLCSVEVRDGKKETQCFGPGTRLLVL.

Note on this clonotype: Its ends do not fully match the called genes, so a read error is possible. This chain joins TRBV7-2 and TRBJ2-5; maybe TRBD2 (6 bases). Per the germline V gene, CDR1 is SGHTA and CDR2 is FQGNSA. The CDR3 is made up of 15 amino acids. The CDR3 here is CVSSFLREIQETQYF. Written as DNA, the CDR3 is TGTGTCAGCAGCTTCCTTCGGGAGATTCAAGAGACCCAGTACTTC.

V gene TRBV5-1 combines with J gene TRBJ2-3; D ambiguous. Germline V lookup: CDR1 SGHRS, CDR2 YFSETQ. V gave up 0 bases and J gave up 2 bases, with 10 bases separating them. The CDR3 is 15 amino acids. The CDR3 loop is CASSLGALPTDTQYF. CDR3 DNA: TGCGCCAGCAGCTTGGGCGCGCTCCCCACAGATACGCAGTATTTT.

This clonotype has a single count. The rearrangement links TRBV13 to TRBJ2-5; D remains unclear. Between the trimmed V and J ends, which lost 2 bases and 4 bases, there was a span of 5 bases. Germline V gives CDR1 PRHDT, CDR2 FYEKMQ (reference sequence). There are 12 residues in the CDR3. CDR3 sequence (DNA): TGTGCCAGCAGCTTATGGCCAGAGACCCAGTACTTC. This codes for CASSLWPETQYF.

The table lists this clonotype with many counts. The chain carries TRBV12-3 or TRBV12-4 and TRBJ1-3; no clear D gene. V shed 11 bases and J shed 0 bases, with 8 bases lying between them. The CDR3 contains 12 residues. CDR3 region: CAAVSSGNTIYF. CDR3 in DNA: TGTGCCGCTGTGAGCTCTGGAAACACCATATATTTT.

The sample holds many counts of this clonotype. The rearrangement uses TRBV15 and TRBJ2-7; possible D gene TRBD2, 6 bases. This CDR3 is built from 13 residues. Germline CDR1 reads LNHNV; CDR2 reads YYDKDF (reference sequence). Trimming stripped 0 bases from V and 7 bases from J, with 10 bases between. CDR3 bases: TGTGCCACCAGCAGAGATCGCGGGGAAGAGCAGTACTTC. Its protein product is CATSRDRGEEQYF.

This clonotype was seen a few times. The rearrangement uses TRBV4-2 and TRBJ1-5; 8 bases line up with TRBD1. Germline V CDR1 and CDR2: LGHNA, YNFKEQ. CDR3 size: 15 residues. V trimming: 4 bases; J trimming: 3 bases; junction bases outside the gene matches: 5. CDR3 loop: CASSPTGANNQPQHF. The CDR3 nucleotides read TGTGCCAGCAGCCCGACAGGGGCCAACAATCAGCCCCAGCATTTT.

This sequence joins TRBV7-8 and TRBJ2-5; 8 bases are a match to TRBD2. The closer fit of TRBJ2-1 to the DNA end suggests the J call may be wrong. This CDR3 is 14 amino acids long. Germline V gene lookup returns CDR1 SGHVS and CDR2 FQNEAQ. The CDR3 spells CASSPGLASNEQFF. The CDR3 nucleotides read TGTGCCAGCAGCCCTGGACTAGCATCCAATGAGCAGTTCTTC.

This clonotype was seen a handful of times. This chain links TRBV20-1 with TRBJ1-6; D not resolved. The CDR3 is made up of 14 amino acids. Germline values: CDR1 DFQATT, CDR2 SNEGSKA (reference sequence). V dropped 1 base and J dropped 6 bases, with 10 bases sitting between them. CDR3 amino acids: CSARVGRGNSPLHF. The CDR3 bases are TGCAGTGCTAGAGTGGGGAGAGGTAATTCACCCCTCCACTTT.

There are a few counts of this clonotype. In nucleotides, the CDR3 is TGTGCCAGCAGCTTAGGTACAGGGGGCGCGGAGACCCAGTACTTC. Translating gives CASSLGTGGAETQYF. The rearrangement links TRBV7-9 to TRBJ2-5; TRBD1 matches at 9 bases. CDR1 and CDR2 from the germline V gene are SEHNR and FQNEAQ (reference sequence). The CDR3 spans 15 residues. The junction had 5 bases not matched to a gene; V was cut back by 1 base and J by 5 bases.

This clonotype was recorded many times. The chain employs TRBV10-3 and TRBJ1-2; D remains ambiguous. V lost 3 bases to trimming and J lost 5 bases, with 10 bases between them. Germline V lookup: CDR1 ENHRY, CDR2 SYGVKD. This CDR3 region has 13 residues. CDR3 sequence reads: CAISDYLDYGYTF. CDR3 in DNA: TGTGCCATCAGTGATTACCTAGATTATGGCTACACCTTC.

DNA of the CDR3: TGCGCCAGCAGCCTGACAGGGGGCTCCCAAGAGACCCAGTACTTC. Translation gives CASSLTGGSQETQYF. The J gene is TRBJ2-5, the V gene TRBV5-1; 10 positions match TRBD1. J gave up 1 base and V 4 bases, and 4 bases lay outside the gene matches. Looked up from germline, CDR1 is SGHRS and CDR2 is YFSETQ. The CDR3 sequence is 15 residues long. Looking up the rest from reference TRBV5-1 and TRBJ2-5 gives the full variable domain: KAGVTQTPRYLIKTRGQQVTLSCSPISGHRSVSWYQQTPGQGLQFLFEYFSETQRNKGNFPGRFSGRQFSNSRSEMNVSTLELGDSALYLCASSLTGGSQETQYFGPGTRLLVL.

This clonotype was seen ten or more times. The genes are TRBV19 and TRBJ2-2; D unresolved. Germline assignment: CDR1 LNHDA and CDR2 SQIVND (reference sequence). This CDR3 is built from 14 residues. V was clipped by 3 bases and J by 0 bases, with 5 bases between them. DNA for the CDR3: TGTGCCAGTAGTATCGCGGCGAACACCGGGGAGCTGTTTTTT. It yields the protein CASSIAANTGELFF.

This clonotype occurred many times. The chain couples TRBV2 to TRBJ1-1; TRBD1 is a possible D gene (5 bases). CDR3 length: 14 residues. V was shortened by 7 bases and J by 1 base, with 13 bases between the two germline ends. Germline V lookup: CDR1 SNHLY, CDR2 FYNNEI. CDR3 protein: CASIQGGPNTEAFF. The CDR3 DNA reads TGTGCCAGCATTCAGGGAGGCCCGAACACTGAAGCTTTCTTT. The full variable domain, in which reference TRBV2 and TRBJ1-1 provide the parts outside the CDR3, is EPEVTQTPSHQVTQMGQEVILRCVPISNHLYFYWYRQILGQKVEFLVSFYNNEISEKSEIFDDQFSVERPDGSNFTLKIRSTKLEDSAMYFCASIQGGPNTEAFFGQGTRLTVV.

The rearrangement joins TRBV12-5 to TRBJ1-1; D uncertain. Trimming pared 3 bases from V and 1 base from J, leaving 12 bases between. Germline V gives CDR1 LGHNT, CDR2 FRNRAP. The CDR3 is 15 amino acids. CDR3 in DNA: TGTGCTAGTGGTTTTTGGGGAGTTTCGAACACTGAAGCTTTCTTT. This codes for CASGFWGVSNTEAFF.

In its sample, this clonotype was seen a few times. The rearrangement links TRBV19 to TRBJ2-7; perhaps TRBD2 as D (7 bases). The CDR3 has 14 amino acids. Trimming left V 6 bases short and J 4 bases short, with 16 bases between. Germline CDR1 LNHDA, CDR2 SQIVND (reference sequence). This chain's CDR3 is CASRMGASGYEQYF. CDR3 coding DNA: TGTGCCAGTAGGATGGGGGCTAGCGGATACGAGCAGTACTTC.

For this clonotype: An end of the junction does not agree with germline; a read error may underlie this. The chain uses TRBV10-2 and TRBJ1-5; D not resolved. There are 16 residues in the CDR3. The germline gives CDR1 WSHSY, CDR2 SAAADI. The CDR3 here is CASSPLDTSVKQPQHF. In DNA, the CDR3 is TGTGCCAGCAGCCCCCTAGACACCTCTGTCAAGCAGCCCCAGCATTTT.

This clonotype has just a few counts. This chain uses TRBV7-2 with TRBJ2-7, with TRBD1 matching over 7 bases. Germline trimming cut 0 bases from V and 4 bases from J; bases unmatched to any gene: 6. This CDR3 is built from 15 residues. The germline V gene has CDR1 SGHTA and CDR2 FQGNSA. CDR3 sequence (DNA): TGTGCCAGCAGCTTAGCGGGGACAGATTCTTACGAGCAGTACTTC. The encoded protein is CASSLAGTDSYEQYF.

This clonotype was recorded many times. The chain couples TRBV2 to TRBJ2-5; 7 bases line up with TRBD2. Germline V CDR1 and CDR2: SNHLY, FYNNEI. CDR3 length: 15 amino acids. V lost 3 bases to trimming and J lost 2 bases; unmatched junction nucleotides: 6. The CDR3 loop is CASSEWGGSQETQYF. The CDR3 DNA reads TGTGCCAGCAGTGAGTGGGGAGGGTCTCAAGAGACCCAGTACTTC.

The rearrangement joins TRBV12-3 or TRBV12-4 to TRBJ2-7, with a weak D call TRBD2 (5 bases). The germline V and J ends were trimmed by 6 bases and 3 bases, with 12 bases remaining between them. The CDR3 loop spans 13 amino acids. The CDR3 sequence is CASSSLVSYEQYF. In nucleotides, the CDR3 is TGTGCCAGCAGCTCACTAGTAAGCTACGAGCAGTACTTC.

This rearrangement joins TRBV13 to TRBJ1-6; D is unclear. Germline CDR1 is PRHDT and CDR2 is FYEKMQ (reference sequence). The CDR3 contains 18 residues. The ends were cut back, 0 bases at V and 14 bases at J, with 26 bases in the middle. The CDR3 bases are TGTGCCAGCAGCTTAGGAGCGTACGAGAACTCCCGAAGGGCATCCCTCCACTTT. It specifies CASSLGAYENSRRASLHF. The whole variable domain, remainder taken from reference TRBV13 and TRBJ1-6, is AAGVIQSPRHLIKEKRETATLKCYPIPRHDTVYWYQQGPGQDPQFLISFYEKMQSDKGSIPDRFSAQQFSDYHSELNMSSLELGDSALYFCASSLGAYENSRRASLHFGNGTRLTVT.

This clonotype was detected ten times or more. J is TRBJ2-5 and V is TRBV10-3, with 7 bases lining up with TRBD1. V trimming: 6 bases; J trimming: 0 bases; junction bases outside the gene matches: 1. Per germline, CDR1 ENHRY and CDR2 SYGVKD. The CDR3 has 13 amino acids. The chain's CDR3 is CAIRGQDQETQYF. The CDR3 DNA reads as TGTGCCATCAGAGGACAGGACCAAGAGACCCAGTACTTC.

This clonotype was detected a few times. The gene calls are TRBV20-1 and TRBJ2-5; TRBD1 or TRBD2 may be the D gene (5 bases each). Trimming took 6 bases from V and 0 from J, leaving 11 bases between them. The CDR3 sequence is 13 residues long. Per the germline V gene, CDR1 is DFQATT and CDR2 is SNEGSKA (reference sequence). CDR3 nucleotides: TGCAGTGCGCCGGGACCGAACCAAGAGACCCAGTACTTC. Amino acids: CSAPGPNQETQYF.

V is TRBV2 and J is TRBJ1-4; D not resolved. CDR3 length equals 17 residues. Trimming stripped 0 bases from V and 5 bases from J, with 16 bases between. Germline lookup yields CDR1 SNHLY and CDR2 FYNNEI. The CDR3 loop is CASSEAPLRPGNEKLFF. DNA for the CDR3: TGTGCCAGCAGTGAAGCCCCCCTGCGACCGGGGAATGAAAAACTGTTTTTT.

Ten or more counts support this clonotype. The rearrangement joins TRBV2 to TRBJ1-4; perhaps TRBD1 as D (5 bases). The V end was cut by 6 bases, the J end by 0 bases, with 14 bases between. The germline CDR1 and CDR2 sequences are SNHLY and FYNNEI. This CDR3 contains 16 residues. CDR3 sequence (DNA): TGTGCCAGCAGCCCGGACGACAGAGCAACTAATGAAAAACTGTTTTTT. Amino acids: CASSPDDRATNEKLFF.

CDR3 sequence reads: CASTNPGETQYF. CDR3 DNA sequence: TGTGCCAGCACCAACCCTGGGGAGACCCAGTACTTC. The chain links TRBV6-5 to TRBJ2-5, with D unresolved. Germline-derived CDR1 and CDR2 are MNHEY and SVGAGI. Trimming shortened V by 7 bases and J by 5 bases, and 11 bases separated the two germline ends. This CDR3 spans 12 amino acids.

This clonotype was found a few times. The chain links TRBV2 to TRBJ1-2; D is perhaps TRBD1 (6 bases). CDR3 length equals 15 residues. Trimming shortened V by 5 bases and J by 0 bases, and 13 bases separated the two germline ends. Germline V CDR1 and CDR2: SNHLY, FYNNEI. The CDR3 is CASSRTDPPNYGYTF. The CDR3 coding sequence is TGTGCCAGCAGTCGGACAGACCCCCCTAACTATGGCTACACCTTC.

In its sample, this clonotype was seen many times. The chain is built from TRBV2 and TRBJ1-5, with D hard to call. The CDR3 runs to 15 residues. The V gene's germline CDR1 is SNHLY and CDR2 FYNNEI. V was pared by 4 bases and J by 0 bases, with 10 bases between. CDR3 DNA sequence: TGTGCCAGCAGTGTGGAAAGGGATAGCAATCAGCCCCAGCATTTT. Its protein is CASSVERDSNQPQHF.